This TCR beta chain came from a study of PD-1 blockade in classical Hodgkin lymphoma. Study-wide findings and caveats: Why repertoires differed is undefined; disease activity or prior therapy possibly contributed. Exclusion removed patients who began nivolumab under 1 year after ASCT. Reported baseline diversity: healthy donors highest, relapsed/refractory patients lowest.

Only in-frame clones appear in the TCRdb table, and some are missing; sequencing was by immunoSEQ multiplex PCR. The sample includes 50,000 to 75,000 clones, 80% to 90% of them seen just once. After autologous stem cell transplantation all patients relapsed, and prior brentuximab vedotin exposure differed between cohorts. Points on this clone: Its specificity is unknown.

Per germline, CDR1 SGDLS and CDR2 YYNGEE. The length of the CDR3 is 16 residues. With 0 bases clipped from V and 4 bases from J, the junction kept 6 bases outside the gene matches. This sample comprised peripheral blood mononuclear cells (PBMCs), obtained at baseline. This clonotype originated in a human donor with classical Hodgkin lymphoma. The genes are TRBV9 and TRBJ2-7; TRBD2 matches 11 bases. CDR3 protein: CASSVGLAGGPYEQYF. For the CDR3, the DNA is TGTGCCAGCAGCGTAGGTCTAGCGGGGGGCCCTTACGAGCAGTACTTC.